Only a few counts were recorded for the clone carrying this T cell receptor (beta chain). Its matching antigen is unknown. This record comes from a study of T cell repertoires in cytomegalovirus infection. Turning to the study itself: Matching HLA type, along with CMV infection, was indicated by public TCR beta signatures. Study findings and constraints: The ex vivo response was dominated by HLA-C-restricted CMV-specific TCR beta clonotypes. Public TCR beta family frequency separated CMV-and-HLA carriers, including in an independent cohort.

TCRdb used MiXCR to reprocess the reads, holding one entry per CDR3 protein. The sample includes around 740,000 distinct CDR3 sequences, roughly 35% of them seen just once. This CDR3 spans 12 amino acids. CDR1 MDHEN and CDR2 SYDVKM come from the germline V gene. V was trimmed by 6 bases and J by 8 bases, leaving 11 bases between them. What was sequenced was PBMCs. The receptor comes from a human donor in good health (CMV status not recorded). Some clones in this sample may be carry-over from other donors' samples. The rearrangement links TRBV28 to TRBJ2-1, with D possibly being TRBD1 (6 bases). The CDR3 DNA is TGTGCCAGCAGGATACAGGGATATGAGCAGTTCTTC. It yields the protein CASRIQGYEQFF.